Below are 28 T cell receptor beta chains sequenced from a single sample in a study of OX40 agonist ivuxolimab in advanced cancers. The assay was immunoSEQ multiplex PCR, and TCRdb's table has in-frame clones only and misses some. The sample has 50,000 to 65,000 clones, 80% to 95% seen once; the top ten hold around 25%. The material sequenced was CD4+ or CD8+ T cells sorted from blood, taken in a trial of the OX40 agonist ivuxolimab. The receptor source for this set is an adult with an advanced solid tumor such as melanoma, head and neck, liver or kidney cancer.

The chain combines TRBV15 with TRBJ2-1; TRBD1 matches at 8 bases. The CDR3 covers 14 residues. Trimming at V came to 2 bases and at J to 4 bases, leaving 1 base not matched to a gene. Germline CDR1 reads LNHNV; CDR2 reads YYDKDF (reference sequence). This chain's CDR3 is CATSRWTGYNEQFF. CDR3 sequence (DNA): TGTGCCACCAGCAGATGGACAGGGTACAATGAGCAGTTCTTC.

Remarks on this clone: A read error may account for a junction end that differs from germline. The chain links TRBV7-7 to TRBJ2-5; D possibly corresponds to TRBD1 (6 bases). From germline, CDR1 is SSHAT and CDR2 FNYEAQ (reference sequence). The CDR3 totals 15 residues. The CDR3 region has the DNA TGTGCTAGCAGCCCTTTTCCAGGGGTTTGGGAGACCCAGTACTTC. Translating gives CASSPFPGVWETQYF.

As DNA, the CDR3 is TGTGCCAGCAGCGAGGACAGGGGACCGATCTACGAGCAGTACTTC. Residues: CASSEDRGPIYEQYF. V gene TRBV7-9 combines with J gene TRBJ2-7; TRBD1 matches at 9 bases. Germline trimming cut 5 bases from V and 3 bases from J; bases unmatched to any gene: 8. CDR3 length: 15 residues. CDR1 and CDR2 from the germline V gene are SEHNR and FQNEAQ (reference sequence).

This chain links TRBV21-1 with TRBJ1-2. TRBV21-1 is deemed a pseudogene. CDR3 length equals 14 residues. Here the CDR3 DNA reads TGTGCCAGCAGCAAAGGTGACGACAACTATGGCTACACCTTC. Residues: CASSKGDDNYGYTF.

On this clone: This sample also contains other DNA sequences that code for the same CDR3. The chain employs TRBV13 and TRBJ2-5, with TRBD1 as a possible D gene (5 bases). V gave up 5 bases and J gave up 4 bases, with 17 bases separating them. The CDR3 has 15 amino acids. Germline loops: CDR1 PRHDT, CDR2 FYEKMQ (reference sequence). As DNA, the CDR3 is TGTGCCAGCAGCCTAAGCTCAGGGTTGGGAGAGACCCAGTACTTC. Amino acids: CASSLSSGLGETQYF.

Here the CDR3 reads CASSEGGATDTQYF. The CDR3 DNA reads as TGTGCCAGCAGTGAGGGGGGAGCGACAGATACGCAGTATTTT. The V gene is TRBV6-4, the J gene TRBJ2-3, with D tentatively TRBD2 (6 bases). V lost 3 bases, J lost 3 bases, and 10 bases lay in between. The CDR3 runs 14 residues. CDR1 and CDR2 (germline): MRHNA, SNTAGT.

This chain connects TRBV9 to TRBJ1-3; tentative D call: TRBD1 (5 bases). In germline, CDR1 is SGDLS, CDR2 YYNGEE. Deletions cut 4 bases from V and 8 bases from J, with 19 bases between. The CDR3 consists of 15 residues. CDR3 amino acids: CASSSFGTGDYTIYF. The CDR3 region has the DNA TGTGCCAGCAGCTCCTTCGGGACCGGGGATTACACCATATATTTT.

This chain uses TRBV4-3 with TRBJ1-2, with 10 nucleotides matching TRBD1. Germline V gene lookup returns CDR1 LGHNA and CDR2 YSLEER. This CDR3 region has 17 residues. The J segment lost 7 bases and the V segment lost 5 bases, leaving 16 bases of the junction unmatched. For the CDR3, the DNA is TGCGCCAGCAGCGAACGTCCGGGACAGGGGCCAATTAGTGGCTACACCTTC. It is translated as CASSERPGQGPISGYTF.

This clone was seen only once. The V gene is TRBV11-2, the J gene TRBJ2-7; TRBD2 matches at 10 bases. V lost 4 bases to trimming and J lost 6 bases; unmatched junction nucleotides: 9. Germline assignment: CDR1 SGHAT and CDR2 FQNNGV. The CDR3 extends over 15 amino acids. CDR3 DNA sequence: TGTGCCAGCAGCTATTCCGGGACTAGCGTCGGCGAGCAGTACTTC. Amino acid sequence: CASSYSGTSVGEQYF.

This chain uses TRBV9 with TRBJ2-6, with 10 bases lining up with TRBD1. CDR3 length: 16 residues. Trimming cost V 2 bases and J 4 bases; bases outside gene matches: 3. The germline V gene has CDR1 SGDLS and CDR2 YYNGEE. In DNA, the CDR3 is TGTGCCAGCAGCGTCGACAGGGGGCAAGGGGCCAACGTCCTGACTTTC. It translates to CASSVDRGQGANVLTF.

The V gene is TRBV2, the J gene TRBJ1-1; D possibly corresponds to TRBD1 (6 bases). Trimming shortened V by 4 bases and J by 7 bases, and 13 bases separated the two germline ends. The germline gives CDR1 SNHLY, CDR2 FYNNEI. This CDR3 region has 13 residues. The CDR3 reads CASSVGGEGEAFF. The CDR3 DNA follows: TGTGCCAGCAGTGTCGGGGGCGAGGGTGAAGCTTTCTTT.

This chain connects TRBV9 to TRBJ2-7; D may be TRBD1 or TRBD2 (6 bases each). V lost 0 bases, J lost 2 bases, and 12 bases lay in between. The CDR3 has 15 residues. The germline V gene has CDR1 SGDLS and CDR2 YYNGEE. The CDR3 sequence: CASSVGGGQTYEQYF. DNA for the CDR3: TGTGCCAGCAGCGTAGGGGGAGGACAGACCTACGAGCAGTACTTC. The full variable domain, its missing parts supplied by reference TRBV9 and TRBJ2-7, is DSGVTQTPKHLITATGQRVTLRCSPRSGDLSVYWYQQSLDQGLQFLIQYYNGEERAKGNILERFSAQQFPDLHSELNLSSLELGDSALYFCASSVGGGQTYEQYFGPGTRLTVT.

The rearrangement joins TRBV9 to TRBJ1-2, with TRBD1 matching over 7 bases. Germline V gene sequence: CDR1 SGDLS, CDR2 YYNGEE. The junction had 13 bases not matched to a gene; V was cut back by 3 bases and J by 8 bases. The CDR3 is made up of 15 amino acids. Written as DNA, the CDR3 is TGTGCCAGCAGCGAGAGCCGGGACAGCGGTTCCGGCTACACCTTC. Translated, it gives CASSESRDSGSGYTF.

CDR3 DNA: TGTGCCAGCAAGGTCGAGGGACAGGCTAGCTATGGCTACACCTTC. Translating gives CASKVEGQASYGYTF. The chain employs TRBV27 and TRBJ1-2; TRBD1 matches 8 bases. The ends lost 7 bases at V and 4 bases at J; junction bases unmatched: 11. The germline V gene has CDR1 MNHEY and CDR2 SMNVEV (reference sequence). The CDR3 has 15 amino acids.

This clone was seen a single time. The V gene is TRBV19, the J gene TRBJ2-1; D gene uncertain. From germline, CDR1 is LNHDA and CDR2 SQIVND (reference sequence). V dropped 6 bases and J dropped 0 bases, with 9 bases sitting between them. The CDR3 is 14 residues long. The CDR3 sequence: CASRQLSSYNEQFF. CDR3 coding DNA: TGTGCCAGTAGGCAGCTAAGCTCCTACAATGAGCAGTTCTTC.

The chain combines TRBV19 with TRBJ2-1; 14 bases are shared with TRBD2. Germline values: CDR1 LNHDA, CDR2 SQIVND (reference sequence). V lost 1 base and J lost 8; bases outside the gene matches: 4. The CDR3 totals 16 residues. CDR3 sequence reads: CASSIGLAGGLHEQFF. The CDR3 DNA reads as TGTGCCAGTAGTATAGGACTAGCGGGAGGGCTGCATGAGCAGTTCTTC.

The chain joins TRBV5-1 to TRBJ1-2; D is uncertain. This CDR3 comprises 13 residues. The V and J ends lost 5 bases and 3 bases respectively, with 11 bases between them. CDR1 and CDR2 from the germline V gene are SGHRS and YFSETQ. The CDR3 coding sequence is TGCGCCAGCAGTCTCGCTGGAGACTATGGCTACACCTTC. This gives the protein CASSLAGDYGYTF.

This chain uses TRBV19 with TRBJ1-1, with 8 nucleotides matching TRBD1. The germline V gene encodes CDR1 LNHDA and CDR2 SQIVND (reference sequence). The CDR3 is 13 amino acids. Trimming removed 8 bases from V and 6 bases from J; junction bases left unmatched: 8. CDR3 loop: CASGTGGSPEAFF. In DNA form, the CDR3 reads TGTGCCAGTGGAACAGGGGGAAGCCCTGAAGCTTTCTTT.

This CDR3 reads CASSFPSSGRAESTDTQYF. The CDR3 DNA follows: TGTGCCAGCAGTTTTCCGAGTAGCGGGAGGGCCGAAAGCACAGATACGCAGTATTTT. This chain joins TRBV28 and TRBJ2-3, with 11 bases that match TRBD2. Looked up from germline, CDR1 is MDHEN and CDR2 is SYDVKM. There are 19 residues in the CDR3. V shed 3 bases and J 0 bases; nucleotides not matched to a gene: 11.

The J gene is TRBJ2-3, the V gene TRBV2; 8 nucleotides line up with TRBD2. J gave up 0 bases and V 6 bases, and 5 bases lay outside the gene matches. Per the germline V gene, CDR1 is SNHLY and CDR2 is FYNNEI. The CDR3 extends over 15 amino acids. The CDR3 protein is CASRATSGSTDTQYF. In nucleotides, the CDR3 is TGTGCCAGCAGAGCAACTAGCGGTAGCACAGATACGCAGTATTTT.

The rearrangement uses TRBV4-1 and TRBJ2-7; D is possibly TRBD2 (5 bases). Germline-derived CDR1 and CDR2 are MGHRA and YSYEKL. The CDR3 length is 14 residues. V lost 0 bases and J 3 bases, leaving 9 bases between the germline ends. The DNA for the CDR3 is TGCGCCAGCAGCCAAGATCCCGGGAACTACGAGCAGTACTTC. This sequence encodes CASSQDPGNYEQYF.

This clone came up once. This chain uses TRBV5-1 with TRBJ2-7, with 11 bases identical to TRBD1. V was clipped by 4 bases and J by 7 bases; unmatched bases: 7. From germline, CDR1 is SGHRS and CDR2 YFSETQ. The CDR3 totals 14 residues. The CDR3 DNA reads as TGCGCCAGCAGCGCCGGACAGGGGGCGAGAGAGCAGTACTTC. It specifies CASSAGQGAREQYF.

This chain connects TRBV7-6 to TRBJ2-2; 7 bases are a match to TRBD1. The CDR3 consists of 14 residues. Germline V gives CDR1 SGHVS, CDR2 FNYEAQ. J gave up 5 bases and V 6 bases, and 6 bases lay outside the gene matches. Here the CDR3 reads CASRPGTATGELFF. The CDR3 coding sequence is TGTGCCAGCAGGCCCGGGACAGCAACCGGGGAGCTGTTTTTT.

The chain recombines TRBV10-1 with TRBJ2-7, with D possibly matching TRBD1 (5 bases). Per germline, CDR1 WNHNN and CDR2 SYGVQD (reference sequence). The V end lost 0 bases, the J end lost 5 bases, and 14 bases lay between the germline ends. This CDR3 is built from 15 residues. The CDR3 sequence: CASSESGRNLDEQYF. Here the CDR3 DNA reads TGCGCCAGCAGTGAGTCGGGGCGGAACCTAGACGAGCAGTACTTC.

In its sample, this clone was seen once. The chain links TRBV11-1 to TRBJ2-5, with D unresolved. The germline V gene has CDR1 SGHAT and CDR2 FQDESV (reference sequence). The CDR3 is 14 residues long. Trimming took off 2 bases at V and 5 bases at J, with 12 bases between the two ends. CDR3 amino acids: CASSLFLLGETQYF. Written as DNA, the CDR3 is TGTGCCAGCAGCTTATTTCTCCTCGGGGAGACCCAGTACTTC.

The V call is TRBV28, the J call TRBJ2-2; TRBD1 is a possible D gene (6 bases). The germline CDR1 and CDR2 sequences are MDHEN and SYDVKM. V was clipped by 3 bases and J by 1 base, with 12 bases between them. This CDR3 has 16 residues. The CDR3: CASSLGMTGNTGELFF. CDR3 bases: TGTGCCAGCAGTTTGGGGATGACAGGGAACACCGGGGAGCTGTTTTTT. Full variable domain (missing parts from reference TRBV28 and TRBJ2-2): DVKVTQSSRYLVKRTGEKVFLECVQDMDHENMFWYRQDPGLGLRLIYFSYDVKMKEKGDIPEGYSVSREKKERFSLILESASTNQTSMYLCASSLGMTGNTGELFFGEGSRLTVL.

The chain recombines TRBV28 with TRBJ1-5, with D perhaps TRBD1 (5 bases). Germline CDR1 MDHEN, CDR2 SYDVKM. The CDR3 length is 16 residues. Trimming pared 5 bases from V and 0 bases from J, leaving 14 bases between. CDR3: CASSHQGFGSNQPQHF. The CDR3 DNA follows: TGTGCCAGCAGTCACCAGGGATTCGGTAGCAATCAGCCCCAGCATTTT.

V and J are TRBV7-2 and TRBJ2-5; 11 bases line up with TRBD2. The J call may not be correct, given that the DNA end is closer to TRBJ2-7. Looked up from germline, CDR1 is SGHTA and CDR2 is FQGNSA. This CDR3 contains 17 residues. The CDR3 bases are TGTGCCAGCAGCTTAATGACTAGCGGGATTAGCAAGGACGAGCAGTACTTC. Protein sequence: CASSLMTSGISKDEQYF.